The 25 T cell receptor beta chains below were found in one sample sequenced in a study of response to subunit inactivated influenza vaccine. TCRdb re-analysed the RT-PCR reads in MiXCR, keeping a single row per CDR3 protein. The sample contains about 780,000 distinct CDR3 sequences, 18% of which appear only once. The sample in question was PBMCs from blood, obtained 5 days after vaccination. These receptors were taken from a man between 45 and 60 years old who received an inactivated influenza vaccine.

This clonotype was found a few times. The V gene is TRBV7-9, the J gene TRBJ1-1; D not certain. The CDR3 loop spans 14 amino acids. The V end lost 2 bases, the J end lost 4 bases, and 11 bases lay between the germline ends. Germline V lookup: CDR1 SEHNR, CDR2 FQNEAQ (reference sequence). The DNA of the CDR3 is TGTGCCAGCAGCTTACTGGACGTCGGCACTGAAGCTTTCTTT. Translation: CASSLLDVGTEAFF.

There are a few counts of this clonotype. The rearrangement uses TRBV4-2 and TRBJ2-1, with D possibly being TRBD2 (5 bases). Trimming removed 0 bases at V and 0 bases at J, with 15 bases between. There are 18 residues in the CDR3. The germline V gene has CDR1 LGHNA and CDR2 YNFKEQ. The CDR3 coding sequence is TGTGCCAGCAGCCAAGAAGGACTCATTACTAGCTCCTACAATGAGCAGTTCTTC. Protein product: CASSQEGLITSSYNEQFF.

Only a few counts were recorded for this clonotype. The CDR3 nucleotides are TGCGCCAGCAGCCAAGTACCGGGCCGAGGAGGGGAGCTGTTTTTT. Its translation: CASSQVPGRGGELFF. The chain has TRBV4-3 and TRBJ2-2; the D is unclear. V was cut by 1 base and J by 8 bases, with 14 bases left in between. The CDR3 loop spans 15 amino acids. The V gene's germline CDR1 is LGHNA and CDR2 YSLEER.

This clonotype was picked up a small number of times. This chain joins TRBV7-2 and TRBJ2-5; 8 bases are a match to TRBD2. J lost 2 bases, V lost 2 bases, and 1 base had no gene match. CDR3 length: 14 amino acids. Per the germline V gene, CDR1 is SGHTA and CDR2 is FQGNSA. In DNA, the CDR3 is TGTGCCAGCAGCTTACAGCGGGGGCAAGAGACCCAGTACTTC. Translation gives CASSLQRGQETQYF.

This clonotype was observed a few times. The chain has TRBV28 and TRBJ2-7, with 10 nucleotides matching TRBD2. Germline V gives CDR1 MDHEN, CDR2 SYDVKM. The CDR3 is 14 amino acids. Trimming cost V 7 bases and J 4 bases; bases outside gene matches: 7. The CDR3 sequence is CASMSLTSGYEQYF. CDR3 in DNA: TGTGCCAGCATGTCGTTGACTAGCGGGTACGAGCAGTACTTC. The entire variable domain, with the rest obtained from reference TRBV28 and TRBJ2-7, is as follows: DVKVTQSSRYLVKRTGEKVFLECVQDMDHENMFWYRQDPGLGLRLIYFSYDVKMKEKGDIPEGYSVSREKKERFSLILESASTNQTSMYLCASMSLTSGYEQYFGPGTRLTVT.

This clonotype has just a few counts. This sequence joins TRBV5-4 and TRBJ1-4, with D maybe TRBD1 (6 bases). The germline V and J ends were trimmed by 0 bases and 5 bases, with 11 bases remaining between them. Germline CDR1 and CDR2: SGHNT and YYREEE (reference sequence). The CDR3 length is 15 residues. CDR3 bases: TGTGCCAGCAGCTTGGGCAGGGGACCAAATGAAAAACTGTTTTTT. Its protein is CASSLGRGPNEKLFF. The complete variable domain, with remaining parts taken from reference TRBV5-4 and TRBJ1-4, reads ETGVTQSPTHLIKTRGQQVTLRCSSQSGHNTVSWYQQALGQGPQFIFQYYREEENGRGNFPPRFSGLQFPNYSSELNVNALELDDSALYLCASSLGRGPNEKLFFGSGTQLSVL.

This clonotype was seen only a few times. The chain links TRBV5-1 to TRBJ1-2; D perhaps matches TRBD1 (6 bases). V was clipped by 4 bases and J by 7 bases, with 17 bases between them. Germline loops: CDR1 SGHRS, CDR2 YFSETQ. This CDR3 has 14 amino acids. The CDR3 protein is CASSETRGDTGYTF. The CDR3 region has the DNA TGCGCCAGCAGCGAAACCCGCGGGGACACTGGCTACACCTTC.

V is TRBV28 and J is TRBJ2-7; 9 bases agree with TRBD2. After removal of 3 bases from V and 3 bases from J, the junction contained 3 bases not matched to a gene. Germline V CDR1 and CDR2: MDHEN, SYDVKM. This CDR3 contains 14 residues. The CDR3 is CASSFFSGSYEQYF. The CDR3 DNA follows: TGTGCCAGCAGTTTTTTTAGCGGGAGCTACGAGCAGTACTTC.

This clonotype came up many times. The V call is TRBV12-3 or TRBV12-4, the J call TRBJ2-3; D gene ambiguous. CDR3 length: 14 residues. With 3 bases removed from V and 3 bases from J, the gap between germline ends came to 10 bases. CDR3 in DNA: TGTGCCAGCAGTTTGGGCGGTTGGACAGATACGCAGTATTTT. Its translation: CASSLGGWTDTQYF.

The sample holds a few counts of this clonotype. The chain carries TRBV5-5 and TRBJ1-2; perhaps TRBD1 as D (5 bases). V was pared by 4 bases and J by 5 bases, with 15 bases between. This CDR3 has 14 residues. The germline V gene encodes CDR1 SGHKS and CDR2 YYEKEE (reference sequence). The CDR3 coding sequence is TGTGCCAGCAGCCTAACAGGAGCGATGTATGGCTACACCTTC. Translating gives CASSLTGAMYGYTF.

This clonotype was recorded a few times. The chain links TRBV10-3 to TRBJ1-5; 7 nucleotides align to TRBD1. Germline V gene data show CDR1 as ENHRY and CDR2 as SYGVKD. This CDR3 is built from 17 residues. V was clipped by 0 bases and J by 4 bases; unmatched bases: 9. CDR3: CAISESLGKGANQPQHF. The CDR3, as DNA: TGTGCCATCAGTGAGTCCTTAGGAAAGGGGGCGAATCAGCCCCAGCATTTT.

The chain couples TRBV6-1 to TRBJ2-1, with D possibly being TRBD2 (6 bases). Germline assignment: CDR1 MNHNS and CDR2 SASEGT. The CDR3 has 17 residues. V lost 2 bases and J lost 12, with 26 bases in between. The CDR3 nucleotides read TGTGCCAGCAGTGAATTGGGGGGAAGTAGTTTCAATGAAGTGCAGTTCTTC. Translated, it gives CASSELGGSSFNEVQFF.

This clonotype has just one count. CDR3 sequence: CASSLGSGTGYNEQFF. CDR3 nucleotides: TGTGCCAGCTCACTCGGAAGTGGGACAGGGTACAATGAGCAGTTCTTC. The rearrangement joins TRBV18 to TRBJ2-1; 9 bases are a match to TRBD1. CDR1 KGHSH and CDR2 LQKENI come from the germline V gene. This CDR3 is 16 amino acids long. V was clipped by 4 bases and J by 4 bases; unmatched bases: 8.

This clonotype was seen more than once but under ten times. The rearrangement links TRBV27 to TRBJ2-7; 8 nucleotides agree with TRBD1. CDR1 and CDR2 (germline): MNHEY, SMNVEV (reference sequence). The CDR3 totals 15 residues. V gave up 3 bases and J gave up 4 bases; unmatched junction bases: 8. The CDR3 nucleotides are TGTGCCAGCAGTTTCTCCGGGACAGGCGAGTACGAGCAGTACTTC. Its protein product is CASSFSGTGEYEQYF.

This clonotype was counted once. The gene calls are TRBV20-1 and TRBJ2-7; D possibly corresponds to TRBD2 (5 bases). The germline CDR1 and CDR2 sequences are DFQATT and SNEGSKA (reference sequence). CDR3 length: 12 amino acids. V shed 1 base and J shed 3 bases, with 7 bases lying between them. DNA of the CDR3: TGCAGTGCTAGAGGCCGGGACTACGAGCAGTACTTC. Protein sequence: CSARGRDYEQYF.

The chain uses TRBV7-9 and TRBJ2-5, with 8 bases aligning to TRBD1. Germline CDR1 and CDR2: SEHNR and FQNEAQ (reference sequence). V shed 4 bases, J shed 5 bases, and the junction held 6 bases outside the gene matches. The CDR3 is 14 residues long. CDR3 in DNA: TGTGCCAGCAGCTCGACAGGGGAGCGGGAGACCCAGTACTTC. Translation: CASSSTGERETQYF. Looking up the rest from reference TRBV7-9 and TRBJ2-5 gives the full variable domain: DTGVSQNPRHKITKRGQNVTFRCDPISEHNRLYWYRQTLGQGPEFLTYFQNEAQLEKSRLLSDRFSAERPKGSFSTLEIQRTEQGDSAMYLCASSSTGERETQYFGPGTRLLVL.

This clonotype was found a few times. V usage is TRBV11-2 and J usage is TRBJ2-1; TRBD2 matches 9 bases. The CDR3 is 15 amino acids. Germline lookup yields CDR1 SGHAT and CDR2 FQNNGV. Trimming removed 6 bases from V and 8 bases from J; junction bases left unmatched: 11. The chain's CDR3 is CASRFAGTSPHEQFF. In DNA, the CDR3 is TGTGCCAGCAGATTTGCCGGGACTAGCCCCCATGAGCAGTTCTTC.

This clonotype was recorded a few times. The chain employs TRBV12-3 or TRBV12-4 and TRBJ2-5, with D uncertain. The CDR3 extends over 12 amino acids. Deletions cut 7 bases from V and 7 bases from J, with 13 bases between. The CDR3 sequence is CASTSSLGTQYF. CDR3 coding DNA: TGTGCCAGCACCTCTAGTTTGGGGACCCAGTACTTC.

The V gene is TRBV6-2 or TRBV6-3, the J gene TRBJ2-1; 10 bases map to TRBD1. J lost 7 bases, V lost 4 bases, and 1 base had no gene match. From germline, CDR1 is MNHEY and CDR2 SVGEGT. The CDR3 length is 13 residues. In nucleotides, the CDR3 is TGTGCCAGCAGTTGGACAGGGGGGAATGAGCAGTTCTTC. Its translation is CASSWTGGNEQFF.

This CDR3 is CASSEFTGLTDTQYF. CDR3 bases: TGTGCCAGCAGTGAATTCACGGGACTCACAGATACGCAGTATTTT. V is TRBV25-1 and J is TRBJ2-3; possibly TRBD2 for D (6 bases). Trimming cost V 1 base and J 2 bases, with 10 bases left between them. CDR3 length: 15 amino acids. Germline V lookup: CDR1 MGHDK, CDR2 SYGVNS. The whole variable domain, remainder taken from reference TRBV25-1 and TRBJ2-3, is EADIYQTPRYLVIGTGKKITLECSQTMGHDKMYWYQQDPGMELHLIHYSYGVNSTEKGDLSSESTVSRIRTEHFPLTLESARPSHTSQYLCASSEFTGLTDTQYFGPGTRLTVL.

The J gene is TRBJ2-3, the V gene TRBV20-1; D perhaps matches TRBD2 (5 bases). Trimming took 5 bases from V and 0 from J, leaving 15 bases between them. This CDR3 comprises 15 residues. Germline V lookup: CDR1 DFQATT, CDR2 SNEGSKA (reference sequence). CDR3 sequence reads: CSAQRVVGSTDTQYF. The CDR3 nucleotides are TGCAGTGCTCAGAGGGTAGTTGGAAGCACAGATACGCAGTATTTT.

This clonotype was recorded many times. This chain connects TRBV12-3 or TRBV12-4 to TRBJ2-2; 14 positions agree with TRBD2. This CDR3 spans 16 amino acids. The V and J ends lost 5 bases and 4 bases, in that order; junction bases with no gene match: 3. CDR3 nucleotides: TGTGCCAGCAGTCCGGGACTAGCGGGGGTCACCGGGGAGCTGTTTTTT. This gives the protein CASSPGLAGVTGELFF.

The V call is TRBV28, the J call TRBJ2-5, with 7 bases that match TRBD1. V lost 8 bases to trimming and J lost 2 bases; unmatched junction nucleotides: 2. This CDR3 is 12 amino acids long. Germline V CDR1 and CDR2: MDHEN, SYDVKM. In DNA, the CDR3 is TGTGCCAGCCGACAGGGTCAAGAGACCCAGTACTTC. Protein product: CASRQGQETQYF.

There are many counts of this clonotype. The chain is built from TRBV12-3 or TRBV12-4 and TRBJ2-1, with 8 bases lining up with TRBD2. This CDR3 region has 14 residues. The J segment lost 7 bases and the V segment lost 3 bases, leaving 5 bases of the junction unmatched. The DNA for the CDR3 is TGTGCCAGCAGTTTTCTAGCGGGCGCGAATGAGCAGTTCTTC. It is translated as CASSFLAGANEQFF.

In its sample, this clonotype was seen many times. For the CDR3, the DNA is TGTGCCAGCTCACCCACTGATAATTCACCCCTCCACTTT. This translates into CASSPTDNSPLHF. V and J are TRBV18 and TRBJ1-6; D not certain. The ends were cut back, 3 bases at V and 5 bases at J, with 5 bases in the middle. Germline CDR1 and CDR2: KGHSH and LQKENI. This CDR3 is built from 13 residues.